This is a list of T cell receptor beta chains from one sample in a study of T-cell reconstitution after alpha-beta-depleted transplantation in children. MiXCR, run by TCRdb on the PCR reads, gives a single entry per CDR3 protein. The sample shows over 300,000 distinct CDR3 sequences, under 13% of them seen only once. This sample comprised PBMCs from the stem cell graft donor, obtained from the stem cell graft. The origin of the receptors is a human donor who donated a stem cell graft to a child with acute lymphoblastic leukemia. Each CDR3 is given with its conserved first and last residue. A D gene is named only where the DNA matches it firmly. Not all rows give a size; the values are once, few, many and, for expanded clones, a class.

CDR3 DNA	CDR3 protein	clone size	V gene	J gene	D gene
TGTGTCAGCAGCTTCCCAGGGCTCTACGAGCAGTACTTC	CVSSFPGLYEQYF	.	TRBV7-9	TRBJ2-7	.
TGCGCCAGCAGCCAAGACCACCTTATTACTGAAGCTTTCTTT	CASSQDHLITEAFF	few	TRBV4-3	TRBJ1-1	.
TGCAGTGCACGGACTAGCGGCTACGAGCAGTACTTC	CSARTSGYEQYF	few	TRBV20-1	TRBJ2-7	TRBD2
TGTGCCACCAGCAGAAAACCGGGGACCGAGAACACTGAAGCTTTCTTT	CATSRKPGTENTEAFF	few	TRBV15	TRBJ1-1	.
TGTGCCAGCAGCTTAGAGAGGGCGGGTTACCAGCCCCAGCATTTT	CASSLERAGYQPQHF	many	TRBV7-9	TRBJ1-5	.
TGTGCCAGTAGTATAGGGCGCGGGACTCGACAGCCCCAGCATTTT	CASSIGRGTRQPQHF	few	TRBV19	TRBJ1-5	.
TGTGCCAGCAGCCAAGGCGGGACAGGGATTATGAACACTGAAGCTTTCTTT	CASSQGGTGIMNTEAFF	.	TRBV3-1	TRBJ1-1	TRBD1
TGTGCCAGCAGTCGACCGGGACTCAACACCGGGGAGCTGTTTTTT	CASSRPGLNTGELFF	.	TRBV27	TRBJ2-2	.
TGCAGTGCTAGAGAAGAACGCGAGGTCGAGCAGTACTTC	CSAREEREVEQYF	many	TRBV20-1	TRBJ2-7	.
TGTGCCAGCAGCGTAGAGGCTAGCGGTAAAGAGACCCAGTACTTC	CASSVEASGKETQYF	.	TRBV9	TRBJ2-5	TRBD2
TGTGCCAGCAGCTTGGCTTCGGTGGCTGACTACAATGAGCAGTTCTTC	CASSLASVADYNEQFF	many	TRBV5-4	TRBJ2-1	.
TGTGCCAGCAGTTCCCCACAGGGGGATCGATACAATGAGCAGTTCTTC	CASSSPQGDRYNEQFF	once	TRBV12-3/TRBV12-4	TRBJ2-1	TRBD1
TGCAGTGCTAGAGTCCCGGGACTAGCGGGACCCCACAATGAGCAGTTCTTC	CSARVPGLAGPHNEQFF	few	TRBV20-1	TRBJ2-1	TRBD2
TGTGCCAGCAGTTACCCGACGTGGGCTAGCGGGATAAACCAAGAGACCCAGTACTTC	CASSYPTWASGINQETQYF	few	TRBV6-2/TRBV6-3	TRBJ2-5	TRBD2
TGTGCCAGCAGTTTAACGCGTCCCGGGGGTACGCAGTATTTT	CASSLTRPGGTQYF	few	TRBV28	TRBJ2-3	.
TGTGCCAGCAGCTTACCAAGGGAGGCAGATACGCAGTATTTT	CASSLPREADTQYF	.	TRBV7-9	TRBJ2-3	.
TGTGCCAGCAGCTTACTAGCGGCGCCGTACGAGCAGTACTTC	CASSLLAAPYEQYF	few	TRBV7-2	TRBJ2-7	TRBD2
TGCGCCAGCAGCCTAGTTCATGGAGCTACAAGCTCCTACGAGCAGTACTTC	CASSLVHGATSSYEQYF	many	TRBV4-3	TRBJ2-7	.
TGCGCCAGCAGCCTCCTAGAGACTAGCGGCCAAGAGACCCAGTACTTC	CASSLLETSGQETQYF	many	TRBV4-1	TRBJ2-5	TRBD2
TGTGCTAGCAGCTTAGGGACCCAGGGCCAAGAGACCCAGTACTTC	CASSLGTQGQETQYF	.	TRBV7-7	TRBJ2-5	.
TGTGCCAGCAGCGGGGGGTTGCGCGGCTACACCTTC	CASSGGLRGYTF	.	TRBV25-1	TRBJ1-2	.
TGTGCCACCAGTGATTTCCCAGCTAGCACAGATACGCAGTATTTT	CATSDFPASTDTQYF	few	TRBV24-1	TRBJ2-3	.